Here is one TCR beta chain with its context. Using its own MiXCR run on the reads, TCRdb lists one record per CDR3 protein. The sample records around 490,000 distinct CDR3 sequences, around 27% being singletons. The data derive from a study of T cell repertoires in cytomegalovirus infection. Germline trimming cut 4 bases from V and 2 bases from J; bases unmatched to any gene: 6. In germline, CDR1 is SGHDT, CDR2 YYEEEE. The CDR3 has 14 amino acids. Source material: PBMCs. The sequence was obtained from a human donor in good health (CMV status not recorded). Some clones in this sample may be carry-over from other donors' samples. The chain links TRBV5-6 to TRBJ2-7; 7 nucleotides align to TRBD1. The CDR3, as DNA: TGTGCCAGCAGCCTCCGCGGACAGGCCTACGAGCAGTACGTC. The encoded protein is CASSLRGQAYEQYV.